This is a list of T cell receptor beta chains from one sample in a study of regulatory T cells in long-lasting Graves disease. Each CDR3 protein gets one entry after TCRdb re-called the multiplex PCR reads with MiXCR. Found here are some 250,000 distinct CDR3 sequences, roughly 18% of them singletons; the top ten hold around 13%. The sample also formed part of further work on T cells in Graves' hyperthyroidism and ophthalmopathy.

The starting material was peripheral blood mononuclear cells (PBMCs), obtained at new diagnosis, from a patient treated with antithyroid drugs. The receptors were gathered from a woman between 25 and 40 years old with Graves disease. Each CDR3 is given with its conserved first and last residue. The D gene is left open where the match is weak. Only part of the rows carry a size: once, few, many, or a class if the clone is expanded.

j_call clone_size d_call v_call cdr3_nt cdr3_aa
TRBJ2-7 few TRBD2 TRBV7-2 TGTGCCAGCAGTTGGACTAGCGGGGGGGTACCCTACGAGCAGTACTTC CASSWTSGGVPYEQYF
TRBJ2-1 many - TRBV5-8 TGTGCCAGCAGCCCGGGGACTGGTAGCTCCTACAATGAGCAGTTCTTC CASSPGTGSSYNEQFF
TRBJ1-1 - TRBD1 TRBV15 TGTGCCACCAGCTACGACAGGGTTAACACTGAAGCTTTCTTT CATSYDRVNTEAFF
TRBJ1-3 many TRBD1 TRBV5-5 TGTGCCAGCACCTGGACAGGGTCGTCTGGAAACACCATATATTTT CASTWTGSSGNTIYF
TRBJ1-2 many TRBD1 TRBV4-1 TGCGCCAGCAGCCAGGACGACAGGGGATGGTATGGCTACACCTTC CASSQDDRGWYGYTF
TRBJ2-3 many TRBD2 TRBV20-1 TGCAGTGCTAGACAACTAGCGGGGGTGGGGGGTACGCAGTATTTT CSARQLAGVGGTQYF
TRBJ1-2 many - TRBV27 TGTGCCAGCAGTCTCGGACAGCAATATGGCTACACCTTC CASSLGQQYGYTF
TRBJ1-2 many - TRBV6-1 TGTGCCAGCAGGCAATTACAGGGATTCGGAGGCTACACCTTC CASRQLQGFGGYTF
TRBJ1-2 many - TRBV12-3/TRBV12-4 TGTGCCAGCAGTCCTTCTAACTATGGCTACACCTTC CASSPSNYGYTF
TRBJ2-3 few TRBD2 TRBV20-1 TGCAGTGCTAGCGGGGGCGGGGGGGTCACAGATACGCAGTATTTT CSASGGGGVTDTQYF
TRBJ2-7 few TRBD1 TRBV6-1 TGTGCCAGCAAGGTAGGGACAGGGACCTACGAGCAGTACTTC CASKVGTGTYEQYF
TRBJ2-7 many - TRBV15 TGTGCCACCAGCAGAACAGGTTCACTCCACGAGCAGTACTTC CATSRTGSLHEQYF
TRBJ2-3 many - TRBV4-1 TGCGCCAGCAGCCAAGATAGGGCAGGGATCATGGATACGCAGTATTTT CASSQDRAGIMDTQYF
TRBJ1-2 many - TRBV7-2 TGTGCCAGCAGCCAATACAGCTATGGCTACACCTTC CASSQYSYGYTF
TRBJ2-2 few - TRBV7-2 TGTGCCAGCAGCCTGAACACCGGGGGGCTGTTTTTT CASSLNTGGLFF
TRBJ2-1 many TRBD1 TRBV10-3 TGTGCCATCAGTGAGTTATGGGACAGGGACGATGAGCAGTTCTTC CAISELWDRDDEQFF
TRBJ2-5 many - TRBV7-7 TGTGCTAGCAGCTTAGGGGTTGAAGAGACCCAGTACTTC CASSLGVEETQYF
TRBJ1-3 many TRBD1 TRBV3-1 TGTGCCAGCAGACCGAGGACAGGGATGGATGGAAACACCATATATTTT CASRPRTGMDGNTIYF
TRBJ2-7 many TRBD2 TRBV20-1 TGCAGTGCTAGGTTCGGGGGGGCCCTCTCCTACGAGCAGTACTTC CSARFGGALSYEQYF
TRBJ1-4 many - TRBV6-1 TGTGCCAGCAGTCGACAGCCGACTGATGAAAAACTGTTTTTT CASSRQPTDEKLFF
TRBJ2-7 many TRBD2 TRBV11-2 TGTGCCAGCAGCCCGATCGGACTAGCGGGGGATAGGTCCTACGAGCAGTACTTC CASSPIGLAGDRSYEQYF
TRBJ1-2 many - TRBV6-2/TRBV6-3 TGTGCCAGCAGTCAACTCCGAGGGGCTAACTATGGCTACACCTTC CASSQLRGANYGYTF
TRBJ2-2 many - TRBV12-3/TRBV12-4 TGTGCCAGCAGTCATACAGGACCGAACACCGGGGAGCTGTTTTTT CASSHTGPNTGELFF
TRBJ2-5 few TRBD2 TRBV4-2 TGTGCCAGCAGCCACCCCAATCCCTGGGGACTAGCCCTACCGGGGGAGACCCAGTACTTC CASSHPNPWGLALPGETQYF
TRBJ1-2 many - TRBV12-3/TRBV12-4 TGTGCCAGCAGTTTGAGGGCAGGGGTGGATGGCTACACCTTC CASSLRAGVDGYTF
TRBJ2-1 - TRBD2 TRBV7-6 TGTGCCAGCAGCCGACTAGCGGGGGTGTTCGGAGAGCAGTTCTTC CASSRLAGVFGEQFF
TRBJ1-2 - TRBD1 TRBV6-4 TGTGCCAGCAGTGACTCCCGGACAGGGGATGGCTACACCTTC CASSDSRTGDGYTF
TRBJ2-4 - TRBD1 TRBV11-2 TGTGCCAGCAGCCCCGCCTATAGGGGACAGGGCAAAAACCTAGCCAAAAACATTCAGTACTTC CASSPAYRGQGKNLAKNIQYF
TRBJ1-2 - - TRBV4-2 TGTGCCAGCAGCCGCCGCTTTGGGAAAAAGGGCTATGGCTACACCTTC CASSRRFGKKGYGYTF
TRBJ2-7 - - TRBV10-2 TGCGCCAGCAGTGGCCACCCCAACTACGAGCAGTACTTC CASSGHPNYEQYF
TRBJ1-1 many TRBD1 TRBV3-1 TGTGCCAGCAGCCCCCAGAGGGGGCTGGGAACTGAAGCTTTCTTT CASSPQRGLGTEAFF
TRBJ2-1 many TRBD2 TRBV5-1 TGCGCCAGCAGCGGCGGGACTAGCGGGGGGGCCAATGAGCAGTTCTTC CASSGGTSGGANEQFF
TRBJ1-4 many - TRBV2 TGTGCCAGCAGCGCCGAATCCGAAAAACTGTTTTTT CASSAESEKLFF
TRBJ2-7 many TRBD2 TRBV12-3/TRBV12-4 TGTGCCAGCAGTATGACTAGCGCGACCTCCTACGAGCAGTACTTC CASSMTSATSYEQYF
TRBJ1-4 many - TRBV6-5 TGTGCCAGCAGTTTACGGGGGGTGGGTAATGAAAAACTGTTTTTT CASSLRGVGNEKLFF
TRBJ2-1 many TRBD2 TRBV5-6 TGTGCCAGCAGTAGCGGGGGGGCTATGAATGAGCAGTTCTTC CASSSGGAMNEQFF